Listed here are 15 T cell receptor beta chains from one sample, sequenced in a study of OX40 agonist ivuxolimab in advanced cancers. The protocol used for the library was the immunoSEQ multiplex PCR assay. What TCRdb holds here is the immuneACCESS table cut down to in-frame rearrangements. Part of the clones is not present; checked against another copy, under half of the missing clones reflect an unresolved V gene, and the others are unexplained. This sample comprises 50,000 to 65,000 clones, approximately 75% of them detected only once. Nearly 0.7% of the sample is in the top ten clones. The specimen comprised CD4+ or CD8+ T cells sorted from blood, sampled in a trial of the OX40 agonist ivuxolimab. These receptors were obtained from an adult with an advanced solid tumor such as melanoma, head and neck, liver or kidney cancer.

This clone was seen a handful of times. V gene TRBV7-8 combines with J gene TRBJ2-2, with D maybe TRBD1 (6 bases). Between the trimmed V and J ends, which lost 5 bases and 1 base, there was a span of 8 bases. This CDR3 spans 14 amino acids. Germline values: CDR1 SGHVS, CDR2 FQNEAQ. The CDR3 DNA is TGTGCCAGCAGCCGGACAGAGAACACCGGGGAGCTGTTTTTT. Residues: CASSRTENTGELFF.

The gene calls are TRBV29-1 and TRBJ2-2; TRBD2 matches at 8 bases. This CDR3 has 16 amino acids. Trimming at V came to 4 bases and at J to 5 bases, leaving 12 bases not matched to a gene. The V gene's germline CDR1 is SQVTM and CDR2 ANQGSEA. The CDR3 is CSVGYSGEWRTGELFF. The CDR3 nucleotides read TGCAGCGTTGGGTATAGCGGGGAATGGAGGACCGGGGAGCTGTTTTTT.

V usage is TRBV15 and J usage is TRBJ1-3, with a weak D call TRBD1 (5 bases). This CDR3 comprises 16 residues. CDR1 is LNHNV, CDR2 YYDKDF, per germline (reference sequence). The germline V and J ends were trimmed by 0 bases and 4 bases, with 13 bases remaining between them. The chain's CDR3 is CATSRDWGPGGNTIYF. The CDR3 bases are TGTGCCACCAGCAGAGATTGGGGACCAGGAGGAAACACCATATATTTT. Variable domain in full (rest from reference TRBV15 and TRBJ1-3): DAMVIQNPRYQVTQFGKPVTLSCSQTLNHNVMYWYQQKSSQAPKLLFHYYDKDFNNEADTPDNFQSRRPNTSFCFLDIRSPGLGDTAMYLCATSRDWGPGGNTIYFGEGSWLTVV.

In DNA, the CDR3 is TGCGCCAGCCGACCGACAGTTAACACTGAAGCTTTCTTT. Translating gives CASRPTVNTEAFF. The chain uses TRBV5-1 and TRBJ1-1; D might be TRBD1 (5 bases). The CDR3 has 13 residues. Deletions cut 7 bases from V and 2 bases from J, with 12 bases between. The germline CDR1 and CDR2 sequences are SGHRS and YFSETQ.

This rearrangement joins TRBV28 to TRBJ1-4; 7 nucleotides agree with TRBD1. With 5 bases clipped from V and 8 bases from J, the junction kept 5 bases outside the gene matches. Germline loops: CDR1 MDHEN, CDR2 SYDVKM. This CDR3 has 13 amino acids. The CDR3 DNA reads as TGTGCCAGCAGTCCCCGGACAGGAGAAAAACTGTTTTTT. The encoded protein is CASSPRTGEKLFF.

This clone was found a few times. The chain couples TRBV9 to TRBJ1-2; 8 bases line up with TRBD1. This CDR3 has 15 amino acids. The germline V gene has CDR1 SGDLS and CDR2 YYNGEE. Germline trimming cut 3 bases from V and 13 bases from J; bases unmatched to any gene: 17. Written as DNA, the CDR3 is TGTGCCAGCAGCGCCAGTCCTGGGGTGTTGGGGACAGGCACCTTC. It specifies CASSASPGVLGTGTF. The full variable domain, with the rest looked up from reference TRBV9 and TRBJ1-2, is DSGVTQTPKHLITATGQRVTLRCSPRSGDLSVYWYQQSLDQGLQFLIQYYNGEERAKGNILERFSAQQFPDLHSELNLSSLELGDSALYFCASSASPGVLGTGTFGSGTRLTVV.

The CDR3 loop is CASSLVQGVADTQYF. DNA for the CDR3: TGTGCCAGCAGCTTAGTCCAGGGCGTGGCAGATACGCAGTATTTT. This sequence joins TRBV7-2 and TRBJ2-3, with D possibly TRBD1 on 5 matching bases. The V end was cut by 1 base, the J end by 4 bases, with 12 bases between. Germline V gene lookup returns CDR1 SGHTA and CDR2 FQGNSA. The CDR3 length is 15 residues.

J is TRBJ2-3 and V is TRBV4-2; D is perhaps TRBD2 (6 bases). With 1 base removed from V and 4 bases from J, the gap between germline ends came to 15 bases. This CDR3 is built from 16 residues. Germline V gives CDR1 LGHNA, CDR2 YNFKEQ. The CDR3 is CASSQAGGTPADTQYF. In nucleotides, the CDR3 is TGTGCCAGCAGCCAAGCTGGGGGGACCCCCGCAGATACGCAGTATTTT.

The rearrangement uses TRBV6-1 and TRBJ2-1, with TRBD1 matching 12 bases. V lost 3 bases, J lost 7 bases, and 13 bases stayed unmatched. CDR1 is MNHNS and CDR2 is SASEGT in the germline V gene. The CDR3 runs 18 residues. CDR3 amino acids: CASSEIQPGQGARNEQFF. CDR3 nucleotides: TGTGCCAGCAGTGAGATACAGCCGGGACAGGGGGCGCGAAATGAGCAGTTCTTC.

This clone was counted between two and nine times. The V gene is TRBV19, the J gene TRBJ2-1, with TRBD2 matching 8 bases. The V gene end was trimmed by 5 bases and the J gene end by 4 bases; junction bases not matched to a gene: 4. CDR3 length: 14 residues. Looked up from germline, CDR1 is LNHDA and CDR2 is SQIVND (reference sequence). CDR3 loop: CASSGSGIYNEQFF. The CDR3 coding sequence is TGTGCCAGTAGTGGTAGCGGGATTTACAATGAGCAGTTCTTC.

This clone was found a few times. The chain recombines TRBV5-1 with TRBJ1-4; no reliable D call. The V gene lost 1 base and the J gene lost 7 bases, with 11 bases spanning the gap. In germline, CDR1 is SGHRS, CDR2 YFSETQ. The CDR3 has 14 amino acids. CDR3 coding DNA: TGCGCCAGCAGCTTGATGGGGAACCGTGAAAAACTGTTTTTT. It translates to CASSLMGNREKLFF.

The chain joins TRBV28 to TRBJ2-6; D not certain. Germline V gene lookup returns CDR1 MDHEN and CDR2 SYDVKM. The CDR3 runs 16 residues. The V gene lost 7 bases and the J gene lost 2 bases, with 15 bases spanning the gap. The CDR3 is CASNQLGVTGANVLTF. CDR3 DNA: TGTGCCAGCAATCAACTTGGGGTCACTGGGGCCAACGTCCTGACTTTC. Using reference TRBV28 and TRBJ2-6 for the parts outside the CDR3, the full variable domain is DVKVTQSSRYLVKRTGEKVFLECVQDMDHENMFWYRQDPGLGLRLIYFSYDVKMKEKGDIPEGYSVSREKKERFSLILESASTNQTSMYLCASNQLGVTGANVLTFGAGSRLTVL.

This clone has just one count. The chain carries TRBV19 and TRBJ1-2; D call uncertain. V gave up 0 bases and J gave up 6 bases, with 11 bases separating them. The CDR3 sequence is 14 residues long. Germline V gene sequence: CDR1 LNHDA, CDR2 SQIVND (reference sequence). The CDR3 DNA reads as TGTGCCAGTAGTATAGAGGCCGGGGAAAATGGCTACACCTTC. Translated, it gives CASSIEAGENGYTF. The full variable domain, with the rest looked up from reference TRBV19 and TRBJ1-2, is DGGITQSPKYLFRKEGQNVTLSCEQNLNHDAMYWYRQDPGQGLRLIYYSQIVNDFQKGDIAEGYSVSREKKESFPLTVTSAQKNPTAFYLCASSIEAGENGYTFGSGTRLTVV.

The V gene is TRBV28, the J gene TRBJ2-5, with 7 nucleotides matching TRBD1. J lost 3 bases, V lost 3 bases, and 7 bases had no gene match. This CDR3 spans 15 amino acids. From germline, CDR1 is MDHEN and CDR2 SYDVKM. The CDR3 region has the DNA TGTGCCAGCAGTTTCGGTCAGGGGGTAAAAGAGACCCAGTACTTC. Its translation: CASSFGQGVKETQYF.

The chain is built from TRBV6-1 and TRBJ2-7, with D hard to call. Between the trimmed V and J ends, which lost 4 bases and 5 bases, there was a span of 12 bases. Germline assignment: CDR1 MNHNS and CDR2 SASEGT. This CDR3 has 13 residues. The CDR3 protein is CASSAIVGNEQYF. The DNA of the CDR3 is TGTGCCAGCAGTGCAATAGTGGGTAACGAGCAGTACTTC.